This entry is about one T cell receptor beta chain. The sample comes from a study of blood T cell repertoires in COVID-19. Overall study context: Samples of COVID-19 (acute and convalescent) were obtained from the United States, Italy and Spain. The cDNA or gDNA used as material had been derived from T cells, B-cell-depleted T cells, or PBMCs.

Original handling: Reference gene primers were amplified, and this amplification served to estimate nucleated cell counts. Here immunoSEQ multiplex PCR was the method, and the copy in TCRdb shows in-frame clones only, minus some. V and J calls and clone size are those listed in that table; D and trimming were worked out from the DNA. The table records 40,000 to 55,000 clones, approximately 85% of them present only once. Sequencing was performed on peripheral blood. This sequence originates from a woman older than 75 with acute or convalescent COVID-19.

The CDR3 region is CATSLGSANYGYTF. As DNA, the CDR3 is TGTGCCACCTCACTCGGGTCCGCTAACTATGGCTACACCTTC. This chain uses TRBV19 with TRBJ1-2; no clear D gene. The germline CDR1 and CDR2 sequences are LNHDA and SQIVND (reference sequence). Trimming shortened V by 10 bases and J by 0 bases, and 15 bases separated the two germline ends. The CDR3 covers 14 residues.